The following is a TCR beta chain sequence with its context. Profiling relied on immunoSEQ multiplex PCR, and the TCRdb table lists in-frame clones only, not all of them. This repertoire shows approximately 2.5 million clones, just over 90% found once; its top ten account for more than 0.12%. This sample stems from a study of shared clonotypes between healthy human individuals. CDR1 is MDHEN, CDR2 SYDVKM, per germline. The CDR3 length is 15 residues. The ends were cut back, 6 bases at V and 2 bases at J, with 14 bases in the middle. This TCR derives from a man younger than 35 in good health. The sequenced sample consisted of naive CD4+ T cells sorted from blood. Subset of the sample: CD45RA+ positively selected. This chain joins TRBV28 and TRBJ1-5; D is perhaps TRBD1 (5 bases). This CDR3 is CASRKGRVGNQPQHF. In nucleotides, the CDR3 is TGTGCCAGCAGGAAGGGGAGGGTCGGCAATCAGCCCCAGCATTTT.